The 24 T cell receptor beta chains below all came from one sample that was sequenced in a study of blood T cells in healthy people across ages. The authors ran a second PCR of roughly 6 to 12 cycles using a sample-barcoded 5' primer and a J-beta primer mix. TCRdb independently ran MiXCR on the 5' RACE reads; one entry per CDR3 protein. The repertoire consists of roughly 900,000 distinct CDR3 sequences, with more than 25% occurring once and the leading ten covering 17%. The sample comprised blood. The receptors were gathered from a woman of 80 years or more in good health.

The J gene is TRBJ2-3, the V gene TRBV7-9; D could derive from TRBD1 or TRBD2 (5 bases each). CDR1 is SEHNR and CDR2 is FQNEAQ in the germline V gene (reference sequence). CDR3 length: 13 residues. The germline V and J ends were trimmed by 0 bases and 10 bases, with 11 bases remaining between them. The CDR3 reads CASSLAGTGPQYF. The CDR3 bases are TGTGCCAGCAGCTTAGCAGGGACGGGTCCGCAGTATTTT.

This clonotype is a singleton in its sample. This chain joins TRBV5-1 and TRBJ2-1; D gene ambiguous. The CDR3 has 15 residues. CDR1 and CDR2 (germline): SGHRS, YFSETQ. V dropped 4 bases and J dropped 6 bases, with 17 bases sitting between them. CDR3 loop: CASSHPKLGFNEQFF. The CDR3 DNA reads TGCGCCAGCAGCCACCCTAAACTGGGTTTCAATGAGCAGTTCTTC.

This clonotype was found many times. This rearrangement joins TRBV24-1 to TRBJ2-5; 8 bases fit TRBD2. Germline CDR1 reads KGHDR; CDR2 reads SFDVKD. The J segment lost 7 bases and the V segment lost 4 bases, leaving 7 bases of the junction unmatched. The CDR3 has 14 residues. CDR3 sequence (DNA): TGTGCCACCAGTGACCGGACTAGCTGGGTGACCCAGTACTTC. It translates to CATSDRTSWVTQYF.

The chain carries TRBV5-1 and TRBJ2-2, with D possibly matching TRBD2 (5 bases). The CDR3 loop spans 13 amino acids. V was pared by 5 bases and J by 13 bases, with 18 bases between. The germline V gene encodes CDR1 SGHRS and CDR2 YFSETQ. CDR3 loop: CASSDGNLGWLFF. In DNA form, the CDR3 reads TGCGCCAGCAGTGACGGGAATTTGGGGTGGCTGTTTTTT.

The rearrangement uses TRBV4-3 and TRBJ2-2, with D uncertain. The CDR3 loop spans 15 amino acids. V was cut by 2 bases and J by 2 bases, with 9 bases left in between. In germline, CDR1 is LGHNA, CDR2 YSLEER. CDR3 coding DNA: TGCGCCAGCAGCCAATCCAGCCCAAACACCGGGGAGCTGTTTTTT. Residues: CASSQSSPNTGELFF.

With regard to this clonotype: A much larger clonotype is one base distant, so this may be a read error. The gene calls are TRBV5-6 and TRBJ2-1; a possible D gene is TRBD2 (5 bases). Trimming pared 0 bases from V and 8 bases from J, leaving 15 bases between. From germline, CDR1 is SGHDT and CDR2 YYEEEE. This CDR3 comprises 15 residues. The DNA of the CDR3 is TGTGCCAGCAGCTTGGGACTGACGGGATTGGATGAGCAGTTCTTC. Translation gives CASSLGLTGLDEQFF.

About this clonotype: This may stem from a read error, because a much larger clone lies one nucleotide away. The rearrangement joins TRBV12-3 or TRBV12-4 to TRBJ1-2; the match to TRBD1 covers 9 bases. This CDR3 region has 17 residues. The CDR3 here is CVSSRVTGTGTNYGYTF. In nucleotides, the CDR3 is TGTGTCAGCAGCCGGGTAACCGGGACAGGGACGAACTATGGCTACACCTTC.

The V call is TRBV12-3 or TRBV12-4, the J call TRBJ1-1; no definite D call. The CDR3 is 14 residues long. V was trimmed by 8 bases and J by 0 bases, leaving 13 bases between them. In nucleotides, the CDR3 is TGTGCCAGCTGCCGCGGGCACTTGAACACTGAAGCTTTCTTT. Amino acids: CASCRGHLNTEAFF.

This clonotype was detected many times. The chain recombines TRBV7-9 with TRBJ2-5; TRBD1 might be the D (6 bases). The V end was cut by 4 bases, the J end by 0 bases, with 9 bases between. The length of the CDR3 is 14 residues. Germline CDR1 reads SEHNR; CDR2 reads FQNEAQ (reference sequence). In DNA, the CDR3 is TGTGCCAGCAGCTCTCAGGGGCACCAAGAGACCCAGTACTTC. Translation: CASSSQGHQETQYF.

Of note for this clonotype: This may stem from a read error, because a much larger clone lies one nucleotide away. CDR3: CASSLTYGATSYGYTF. DNA of the CDR3: TGTGCCAGCAGTTTAACGTATGGGGCCACCAGCTATGGCTACACCTTC. The V and J genes are TRBV27 and TRBJ1-2; weak D call: TRBD1 (5 bases). Germline V gene sequence: CDR1 MNHEY, CDR2 SMNVEV (reference sequence). V shed 2 bases and J shed 4 bases, with 17 bases lying between them. CDR3 length equals 16 residues.

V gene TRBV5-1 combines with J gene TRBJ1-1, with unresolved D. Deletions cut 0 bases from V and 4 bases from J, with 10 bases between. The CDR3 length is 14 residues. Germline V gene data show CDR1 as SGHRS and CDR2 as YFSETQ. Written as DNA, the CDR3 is TGCGCCAGCAGCTTGGTGGTGATCGGCACTGAAGCTTTCTTT. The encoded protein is CASSLVVIGTEAFF.

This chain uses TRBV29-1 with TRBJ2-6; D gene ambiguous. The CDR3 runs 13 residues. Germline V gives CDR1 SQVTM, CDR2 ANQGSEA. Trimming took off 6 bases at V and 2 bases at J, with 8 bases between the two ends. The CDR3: CSVGLTGANVLTF. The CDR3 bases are TGCAGCGTAGGGCTAACTGGGGCCAACGTCCTGACTTTC. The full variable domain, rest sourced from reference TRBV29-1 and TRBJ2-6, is SAVISQKPSRDICQRGTSLTIQCQVDSQVTMMFWYRQQPGQSLTLIATANQGSEATYESGFVIDKFPISRPNLTFSTLTVSNMSPEDSSIYLCSVGLTGANVLTFGAGSRLTVL.

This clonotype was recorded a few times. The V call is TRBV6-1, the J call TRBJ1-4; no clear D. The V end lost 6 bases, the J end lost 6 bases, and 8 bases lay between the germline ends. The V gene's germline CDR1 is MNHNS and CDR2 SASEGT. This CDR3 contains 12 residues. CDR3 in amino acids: CASRELDEKLFF. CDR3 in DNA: TGTGCCAGCAGAGAACTGGATGAAAAACTGTTTTTT.

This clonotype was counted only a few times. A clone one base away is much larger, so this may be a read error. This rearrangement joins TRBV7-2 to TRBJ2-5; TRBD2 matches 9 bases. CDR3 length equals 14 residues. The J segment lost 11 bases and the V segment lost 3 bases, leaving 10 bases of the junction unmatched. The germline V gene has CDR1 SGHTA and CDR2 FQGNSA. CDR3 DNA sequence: TGTGCCAGCAGCTTCCTGAAGGTAGCGGGGGAGCAGTACTTC. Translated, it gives CASSFLKVAGEQYF.

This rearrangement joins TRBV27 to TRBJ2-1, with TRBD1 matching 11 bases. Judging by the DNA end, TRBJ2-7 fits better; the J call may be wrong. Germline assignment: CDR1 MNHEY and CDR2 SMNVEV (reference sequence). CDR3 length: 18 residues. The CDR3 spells CASSPGQGAGGVYNEQYF. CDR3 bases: TGTGCCAGCAGTCCCGGACAGGGGGCGGGAGGGGTGTACAATGAGCAGTACTTC.

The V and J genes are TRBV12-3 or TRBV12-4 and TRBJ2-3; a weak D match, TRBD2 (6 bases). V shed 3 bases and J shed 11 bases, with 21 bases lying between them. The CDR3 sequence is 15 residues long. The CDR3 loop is CASSLQGGITDVQYF. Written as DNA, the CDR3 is TGTGCCAGCAGTTTGCAAGGAGGGATCACAGATGTGCAGTATTTT.

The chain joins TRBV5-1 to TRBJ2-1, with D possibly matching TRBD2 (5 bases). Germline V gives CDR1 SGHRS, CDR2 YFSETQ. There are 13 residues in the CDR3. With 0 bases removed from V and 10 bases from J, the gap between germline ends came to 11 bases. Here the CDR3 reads CASSLVVEGEQFF. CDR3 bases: TGCGCCAGCAGCTTGGTAGTAGAGGGCGAGCAGTTCTTC.

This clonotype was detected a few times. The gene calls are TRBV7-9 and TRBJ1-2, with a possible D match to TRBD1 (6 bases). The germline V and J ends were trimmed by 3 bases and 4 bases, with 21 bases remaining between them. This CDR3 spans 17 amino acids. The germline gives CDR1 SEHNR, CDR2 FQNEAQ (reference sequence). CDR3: CASSLGGAGPGIYGYTF. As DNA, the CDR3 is TGTGCCAGCAGCTTGGGGGGGGCAGGGCCGGGGATCTATGGCTACACCTTC. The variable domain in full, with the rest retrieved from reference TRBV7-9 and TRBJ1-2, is DTGVSQNPRHKITKRGQNVTFRCDPISEHNRLYWYRQTLGQGPEFLTYFQNEAQLEKSRLLSDRFSAERPKGSFSTLEIQRTEQGDSAMYLCASSLGGAGPGIYGYTFGSGTRLTVV.

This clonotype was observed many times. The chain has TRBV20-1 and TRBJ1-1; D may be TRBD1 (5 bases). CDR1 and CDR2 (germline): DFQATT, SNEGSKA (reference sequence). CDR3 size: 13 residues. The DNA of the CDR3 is TGCACCTGTTCCGAGGACATGGACACTGAAGCTTTCTTT. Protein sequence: CTCSEDMDTEAFF.

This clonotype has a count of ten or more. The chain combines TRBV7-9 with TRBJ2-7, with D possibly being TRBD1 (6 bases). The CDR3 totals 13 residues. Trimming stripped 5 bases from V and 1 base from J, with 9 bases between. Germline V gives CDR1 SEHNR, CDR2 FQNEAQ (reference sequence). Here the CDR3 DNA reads TGTGCCAGCAGCAACGACAGGTCCTACGAGCAGTACTTC. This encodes CASSNDRSYEQYF.

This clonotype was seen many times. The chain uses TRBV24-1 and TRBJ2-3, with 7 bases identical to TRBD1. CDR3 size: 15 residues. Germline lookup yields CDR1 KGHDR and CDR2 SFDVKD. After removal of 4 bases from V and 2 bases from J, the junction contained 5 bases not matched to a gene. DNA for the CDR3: TGTGCCACCAGTGAGAAGGGGGCCCACACAGATACGCAGTATTTT. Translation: CATSEKGAHTDTQYF.

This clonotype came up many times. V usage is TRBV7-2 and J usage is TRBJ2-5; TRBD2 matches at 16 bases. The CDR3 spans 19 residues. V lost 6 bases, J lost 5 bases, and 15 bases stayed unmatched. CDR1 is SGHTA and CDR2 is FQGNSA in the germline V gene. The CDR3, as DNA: TGTGCCAGCAGTAATCAAGACGGGACTAGCGGGGGGGCGTGGGAGACCCAGTACTTC. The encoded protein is CASSNQDGTSGGAWETQYF.

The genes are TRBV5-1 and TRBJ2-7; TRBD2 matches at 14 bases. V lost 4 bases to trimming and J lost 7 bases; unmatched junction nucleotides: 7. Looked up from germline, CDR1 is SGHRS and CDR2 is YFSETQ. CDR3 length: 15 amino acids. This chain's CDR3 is CASSLTSGGAHEQYF. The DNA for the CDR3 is TGCGCCAGCAGCCTGACTAGCGGGGGGGCGCATGAGCAGTACTTC.

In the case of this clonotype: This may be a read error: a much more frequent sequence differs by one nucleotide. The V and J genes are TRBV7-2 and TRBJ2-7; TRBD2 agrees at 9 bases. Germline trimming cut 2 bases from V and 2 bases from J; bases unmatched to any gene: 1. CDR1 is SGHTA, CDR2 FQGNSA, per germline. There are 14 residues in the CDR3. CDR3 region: CASSLQRGAYEQYF. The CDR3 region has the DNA TGTGCCAGCAGCTTACAGCGGGGGGCCTACGAGCAGTACTTC.